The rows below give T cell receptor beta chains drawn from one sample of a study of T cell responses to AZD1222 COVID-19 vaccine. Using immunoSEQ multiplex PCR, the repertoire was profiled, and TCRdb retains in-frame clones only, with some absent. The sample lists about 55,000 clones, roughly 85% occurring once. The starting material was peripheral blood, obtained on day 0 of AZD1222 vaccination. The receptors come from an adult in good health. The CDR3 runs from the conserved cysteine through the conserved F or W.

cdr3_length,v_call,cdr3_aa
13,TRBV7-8,CASSSYFTDTQYF
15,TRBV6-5,CASSSYRGANYGYTF
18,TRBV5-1,CASSLVGGSIDSGNTIYF
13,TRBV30,CAWSVASQSTQYF
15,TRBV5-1,CASSLGPKGANVLTF
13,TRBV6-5,CASRTPTNYGYTF
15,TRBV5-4,CASSSGTDQDQPQHF
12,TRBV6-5,CASWAGNYGYTF
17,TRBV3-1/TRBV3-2,CASSHSGQGVGEYEQYF
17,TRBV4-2,CASSQSAGSSGANVLTF
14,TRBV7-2,CASSISGGPREQYF
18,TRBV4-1,CASSQVTVVGADTDTQYF
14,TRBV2,CASSVLGNTGELFF
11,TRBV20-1,CSARRGYEQYF
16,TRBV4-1,CASSQDPAYSNQPQHF
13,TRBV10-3,CATGQGADNEQFF
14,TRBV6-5,CASFTGQGNQPQHF
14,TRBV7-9,CASSSGTPDEKLFF
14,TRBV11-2,CASSIGTGSYGYTF
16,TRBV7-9,CASSPSLGGRNTEAFF
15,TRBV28,CASSLSAGSNYGYTF
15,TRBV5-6,CASSSDGLSTDTQYF
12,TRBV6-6,CASSFQSGELFF
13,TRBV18,CASHQEDSFEQYF
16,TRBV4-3,CASSLQANLAKNIQYF
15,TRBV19,CASTPGTGAAYGYTF
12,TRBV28,CASGLFGNTIYF
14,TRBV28,CASSTGQGTNEQYF
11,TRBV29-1,CSVSGGETQYF
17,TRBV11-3,CASSNGLAGGNTDTQYF
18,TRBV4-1,CASSHPPTGLAGRNEQFF
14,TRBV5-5,CASSLSGPSYEQYF
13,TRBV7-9,CASSFVETDTQYF
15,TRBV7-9,CASSFLPRRGEDYTF
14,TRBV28,CASSLGGGSYEQYF
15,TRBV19,CASSLSDGINEKLFF
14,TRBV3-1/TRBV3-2,CASSRSLQGSEQYF
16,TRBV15,CATSRDEATGDHTIYF
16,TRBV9,CASSVGSPGMNTEAFF
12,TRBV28,CASTTGQETQYF
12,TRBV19,CASSMRGNEAFF
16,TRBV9,CASTPSPDPGTGELFF
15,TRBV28,CASSLTGSGYQPQHF
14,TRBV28,CASSYRDNPYEQYF